These 13 T cell receptor beta chains came from one sample sequenced in a study of T cell responses to AZD1222 COVID-19 vaccine. Here immunoSEQ multiplex PCR was the method, and the copy in TCRdb shows in-frame clones only, minus some. The data contain 80,000 to 100,000 clones, about 88% of them seen just once; the ten biggest clones take up 10% to 15%. This material consisted of peripheral blood, taken on day 0 of AZD1222 vaccination. These receptor sequences come from an adult in good health.

The rearrangement links TRBV6-5 to TRBJ2-3, with 7 bases that match TRBD2. Germline V CDR1 and CDR2: MNHEY, SVGAGI. This CDR3 is 14 amino acids long. V lost 7 bases, J lost 4 bases, and 8 bases stayed unmatched. CDR3 amino acids: CASIPPGGADTQYF. DNA of the CDR3: TGTGCCAGCATCCCCCCGGGGGGTGCAGATACGCAGTATTTT.

The chain carries TRBV5-1 and TRBJ2-1; 12 bases map to TRBD2. The CDR3 covers 15 residues. V dropped 4 bases and J dropped 4; count of bases not matched to a gene: 3. Germline V gene sequence: CDR1 SGHRS, CDR2 YFSETQ. The chain's CDR3 is CASSVTSGGYNEQFF. CDR3 coding DNA: TGCGCCAGCAGCGTGACTAGCGGGGGTTACAATGAGCAGTTCTTC.

The chain recombines TRBV9 with TRBJ2-3; TRBD2 aligns across 7 bases. Per germline, CDR1 SGDLS and CDR2 YYNGEE. This CDR3 has 16 residues. Trimming at V came to 0 bases and at J to 3 bases, leaving 7 bases not matched to a gene. For the CDR3, the DNA is TGTGCCAGCAGCGTAGAGGGAGGGGTCGGGACAGATACGCAGTATTTT. Its translation: CASSVEGGVGTDTQYF.

V and J are TRBV30 and TRBJ1-1; the match to TRBD1 covers 7 bases. This CDR3 has 13 residues. J was trimmed by 1 base and V by 2 bases; bases with no gene match: 1. Germline V gene sequence: CDR1 GTSNPN, CDR2 SVGIG (reference sequence). The CDR3 nucleotides read TGTGCCTGGAGTCGACAGGGGAACACTGAAGCTTTCTTT. Residues: CAWSRQGNTEAFF.

The chain has TRBV5-5 and TRBJ2-2, with 7 bases aligning to TRBD2. The CDR3 has 14 amino acids. The V gene's germline CDR1 is SGHKS and CDR2 YYEKEE (reference sequence). V shed 5 bases and J 2 bases; nucleotides not matched to a gene: 3. CDR3 region: CASRAGLNTGELFF. CDR3 bases: TGTGCCAGCAGAGCGGGACTCAACACCGGGGAGCTGTTTTTT.

V usage is TRBV3-1 (or the pseudogene TRBV3-2) and J usage is TRBJ1-5, with D uncertain. The CDR3 is made up of 15 amino acids. Germline CDR1 LGHDT, CDR2 YNNKEL (reference sequence). Trimming pared 3 bases from V and 4 bases from J, leaving 13 bases between. The chain's CDR3 is CASSHSHGRNQPQHF. In DNA form, the CDR3 reads TGTGCCAGCAGCCATAGTCACGGCCGGAATCAGCCCCAGCATTTT.

This clone was counted a single time. The J gene is TRBJ1-5, the V gene TRBV19; D is ambiguous. Looked up from germline, CDR1 is LNHDA and CDR2 is SQIVND (reference sequence). V was pared by 7 bases and J by 4 bases, with 14 bases between. The CDR3 length is 14 residues. The CDR3 coding sequence is TGTGCCAGTAAATCCCAGGCGGGAAATCAGCCCCAGCATTTT. Its translation: CASKSQAGNQPQHF.

The chain links TRBV6-1 to TRBJ1-3; TRBD1 might be the D (5 bases). V lost 4 bases to trimming and J lost 4 bases, with 20 bases between them. Germline CDR1 reads MNHNS; CDR2 reads SASEGT. The CDR3 length is 17 residues. The CDR3 DNA follows: TGTGCCAGCAGTGGTGAGCGCCCCAGGGAAGTCGGAAACACCATATATTTT. Translated: CASSGERPREVGNTIYF.

The chain links TRBV7-9 to TRBJ2-3, with TRBD1 matching over 7 bases. The CDR3 runs 14 residues. In germline, CDR1 is SEHNR, CDR2 FQNEAQ (reference sequence). Trimming took 5 bases from V and 2 from J; bases not matched to a gene: 4. The CDR3 nucleotides read TGTGCCAGCAGCGCCGGACAGGCCACAGATACGCAGTATTTT. Encoded protein: CASSAGQATDTQYF.

The J gene is TRBJ2-2, the V gene TRBV11-2; no firm D call. The CDR3 is 15 amino acids. V was cut by 3 bases and J by 2 bases, with 10 bases left in between. The germline V gene encodes CDR1 SGHAT and CDR2 FQNNGV. This CDR3 is CASSFSVRNTGELFF. Written as DNA, the CDR3 is TGTGCCAGCAGCTTTAGTGTCCGTAACACCGGGGAGCTGTTTTTT.

This clone occurred a few times. The rearrangement joins TRBV20-1 to TRBJ2-7; D gene ambiguous. CDR1 and CDR2 from the germline V gene are DFQATT and SNEGSKA (reference sequence). The length of the CDR3 is 10 residues. Trimming stripped 5 bases from V and 4 bases from J, with 6 bases between. The CDR3 reads CSAWGYEQYF. DNA for the CDR3: TGCAGTGCTTGGGGTTACGAGCAGTACTTC.

The J gene is TRBJ2-1, the V gene TRBV6-4, with 7 bases that match TRBD2. After removal of 4 bases from V and 6 bases from J, the junction contained 9 bases not matched to a gene. The CDR3 runs to 15 residues. Per germline, CDR1 MRHNA and CDR2 SNTAGT. The CDR3 DNA reads TGTGCCAGCAGTGCGAGCGGGGAGCCTAGCAATGAGCAGTTCTTC. The encoded protein is CASSASGEPSNEQFF.

This clone was seen just once. The V gene is TRBV25-1, the J gene TRBJ1-3; TRBD1 is a possible D gene (5 bases). Trimming left V 6 bases short and J 0 bases short, with 12 bases between. The CDR3 loop spans 15 amino acids. Germline lookup yields CDR1 MGHDK and CDR2 SYGVNS. In DNA, the CDR3 is TGTGCCAGCAGCGGGGGGAAGGGCTCTGGAAACACCATATATTTT. Protein: CASSGGKGSGNTIYF.